This TCR beta chain comes out of a study of OX40 agonist ivuxolimab in advanced cancers. Sequenced by immunoSEQ multiplex PCR; TCRdb stores in-frame clones only, minus some. Among under 90,000 clones listed, around 92% were seen once. Germline loops: CDR1 MNHNS, CDR2 SASEGT. The CDR3 has 12 amino acids. The V and J ends lost 6 bases and 5 bases respectively, with 10 bases between them. Sample: CD4+ or CD8+ T cells sorted from blood, taken in a trial of the OX40 agonist ivuxolimab. The clonotype originates from an adult with an advanced solid tumor such as melanoma, head and neck, liver or kidney cancer. V is TRBV6-1 and J is TRBJ2-5, with TRBD1 as a possible D gene (5 bases). CDR3 coding DNA: TGTGCCAGCAGCAGGGAAAGGGAGACCCAGTACTTC. Its protein product is CASSRERETQYF.